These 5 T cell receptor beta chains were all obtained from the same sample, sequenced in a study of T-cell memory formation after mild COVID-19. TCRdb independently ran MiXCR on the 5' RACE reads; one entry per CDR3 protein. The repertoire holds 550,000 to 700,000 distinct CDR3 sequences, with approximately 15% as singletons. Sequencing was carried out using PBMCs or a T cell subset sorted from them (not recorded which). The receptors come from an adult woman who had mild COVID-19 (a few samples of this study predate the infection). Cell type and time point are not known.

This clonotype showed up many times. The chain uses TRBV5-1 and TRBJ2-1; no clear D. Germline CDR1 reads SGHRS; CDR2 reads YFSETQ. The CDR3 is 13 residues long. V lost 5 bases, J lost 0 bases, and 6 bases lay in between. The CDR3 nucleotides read TGCGCCAGCAGGCTAGACTCCTACAATGAGCAGTTCTTC. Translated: CASRLDSYNEQFF.

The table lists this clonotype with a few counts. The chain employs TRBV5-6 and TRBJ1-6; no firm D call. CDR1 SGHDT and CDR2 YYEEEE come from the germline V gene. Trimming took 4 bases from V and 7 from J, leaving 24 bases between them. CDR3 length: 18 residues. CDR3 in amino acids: CASSHVARLDPGNSPLHF. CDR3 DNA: TGTGCCAGCAGCCACGTGGCCAGGCTCGACCCGGGGAATTCACCCCTCCACTTT. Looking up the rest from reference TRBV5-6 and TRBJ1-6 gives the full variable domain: DAGVTQSPTHLIKTRGQQVTLRCSPKSGHDTVSWYQQALGQGPQFIFQYYEEEERQRGNFPDRFSGHQFPNYSSELNVNALLLGDSALYLCASSHVARLDPGNSPLHFGNGTRLTVT.

The CDR3 loop is CASSMGGLRGDEQFF. The CDR3 DNA follows: TGCGCCAGCAGCATGGGAGGCCTCCGGGGAGATGAGCAGTTCTTC. The chain carries TRBV5-1 and TRBJ2-1; a possible D gene is TRBD2 (6 bases). CDR3 length equals 15 residues. Germline V lookup: CDR1 SGHRS, CDR2 YFSETQ. V lost 4 bases, J lost 8 bases, and 19 bases lay in between.

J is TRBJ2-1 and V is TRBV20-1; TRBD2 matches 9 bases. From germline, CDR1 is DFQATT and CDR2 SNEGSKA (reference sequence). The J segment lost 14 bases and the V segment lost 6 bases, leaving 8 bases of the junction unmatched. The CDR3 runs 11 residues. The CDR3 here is CSAPGVAGEFF. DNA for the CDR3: TGCAGTGCCCCTGGGGTAGCGGGGGAGTTCTTC.

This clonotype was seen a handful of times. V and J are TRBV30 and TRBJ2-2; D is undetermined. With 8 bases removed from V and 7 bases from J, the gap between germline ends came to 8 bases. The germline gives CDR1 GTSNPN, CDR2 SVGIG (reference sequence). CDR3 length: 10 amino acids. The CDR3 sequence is CAGGDGELFF. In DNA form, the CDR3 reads TGTGCCGGTGGGGACGGGGAGCTGTTTTTT.